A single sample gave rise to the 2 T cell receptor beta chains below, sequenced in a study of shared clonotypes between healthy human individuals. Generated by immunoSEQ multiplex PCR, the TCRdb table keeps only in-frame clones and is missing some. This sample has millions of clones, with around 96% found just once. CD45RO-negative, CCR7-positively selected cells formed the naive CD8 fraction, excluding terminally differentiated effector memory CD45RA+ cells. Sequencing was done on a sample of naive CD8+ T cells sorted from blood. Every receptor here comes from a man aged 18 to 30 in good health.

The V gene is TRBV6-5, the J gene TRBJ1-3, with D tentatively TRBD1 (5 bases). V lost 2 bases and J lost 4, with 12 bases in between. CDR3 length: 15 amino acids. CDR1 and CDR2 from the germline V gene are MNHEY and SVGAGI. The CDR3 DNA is TGTGCCAGCAGTTACGACGGGGCTCAGGGAAACACCATATATTTT. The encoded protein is CASSYDGAQGNTIYF.

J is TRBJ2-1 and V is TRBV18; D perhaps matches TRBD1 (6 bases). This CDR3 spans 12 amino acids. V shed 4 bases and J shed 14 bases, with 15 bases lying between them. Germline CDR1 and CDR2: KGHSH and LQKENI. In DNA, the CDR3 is TGTGCCAGCTCACTCGAACAGGGTCAAGAGTTCTTC. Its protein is CASSLEQGQEFF.